The clone carrying this T cell receptor beta chain came up a few times. Germline CDR1 SEHNR, CDR2 FQNEAQ (reference sequence). This CDR3 has 17 residues. The J segment lost 3 bases and the V segment lost 7 bases, leaving 13 bases of the junction unmatched. This specimen belongs to a study of shared clonotypes between healthy human individuals. Clones were read by immunoSEQ multiplex PCR, and TCRdb kept only the in-frame ones, dropping some. Of about 1.1 million clones listed, roughly 77% are singletons. This clonotype was sampled from a man younger than 30 in good health. Some clones in this sample may be carry-over from other donors' samples. This chain links TRBV7-9 with TRBJ2-7, with TRBD2 identical over 12 bases. The specimen sequenced was memory CD4+ T cells from PBMCs. Subset of the sample: CD45RA-negative fraction. DNA for the CDR3: TGTGCCAGCACCGACAGTCCGGGACTAGCGGGCGGCTACGAGCAGTACTTC. It encodes CASTDSPGLAGGYEQYF.